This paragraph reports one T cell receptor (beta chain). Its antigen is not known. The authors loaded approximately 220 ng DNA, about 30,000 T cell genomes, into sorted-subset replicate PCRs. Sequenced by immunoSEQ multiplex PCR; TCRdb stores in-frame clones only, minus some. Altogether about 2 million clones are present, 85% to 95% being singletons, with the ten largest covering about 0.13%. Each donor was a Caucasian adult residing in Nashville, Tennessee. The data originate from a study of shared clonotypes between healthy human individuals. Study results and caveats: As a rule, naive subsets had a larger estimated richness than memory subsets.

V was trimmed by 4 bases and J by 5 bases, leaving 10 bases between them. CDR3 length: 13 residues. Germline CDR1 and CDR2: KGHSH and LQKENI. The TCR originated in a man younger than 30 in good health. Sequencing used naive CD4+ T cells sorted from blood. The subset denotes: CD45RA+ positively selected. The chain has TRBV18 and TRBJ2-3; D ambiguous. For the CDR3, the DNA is TGTGCCAGCTCACGTCTACTGGGAGATACGCAGTATTTT. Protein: CASSRLLGDTQYF.